This T cell receptor beta chain was profiled in a study of CD8 T cells in ankylosing spondylitis. Findings and limits, study-wide: A TCR beta motif made of about 8 highly homologous variants seemed typical of ankylosing spondylitis blood. In ankylosing spondylitis patients, matched synovial fluid reportedly showed significant enrichment of disease-linked clones.

Germline V CDR1 and CDR2: LGHNA, YSLEER. The CDR3 consists of 15 residues. V was clipped by 0 bases and J by 3 bases, with 11 bases between them. In its sample, this clonotype was seen a few times. Its antigen is as yet unknown. Quantitative molecular-barcoded 5'-RACE generated the TCR beta libraries. TCRdb independently ran MiXCR on the 5' RACE reads; one entry per CDR3 protein. This repertoire shows around 770,000 distinct CDR3 sequences, about 12% found once; its top ten account for about 0.5%. The sample taken for sequencing was blood, either unsorted or a sorted T cell fraction (not recorded which). This TCR came from a male donor with ankylosing spondylitis. The chain couples TRBV4-3 to TRBJ1-2; D gene unclear. The CDR3 is CASSQDGRTDYGYTF. The DNA of the CDR3 is TGCGCCAGCAGCCAAGACGGAAGGACGGACTATGGCTACACCTTC.